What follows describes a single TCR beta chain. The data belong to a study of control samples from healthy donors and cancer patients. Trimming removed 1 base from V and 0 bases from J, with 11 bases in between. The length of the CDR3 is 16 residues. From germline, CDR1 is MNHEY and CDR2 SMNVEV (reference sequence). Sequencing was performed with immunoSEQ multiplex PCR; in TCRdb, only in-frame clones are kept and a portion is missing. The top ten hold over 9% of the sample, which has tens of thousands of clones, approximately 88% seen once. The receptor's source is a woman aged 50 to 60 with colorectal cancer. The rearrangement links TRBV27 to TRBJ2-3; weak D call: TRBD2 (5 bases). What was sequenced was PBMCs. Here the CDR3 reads CASSLLGEYSTDTQYF. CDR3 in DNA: TGTGCCAGCAGTTTATTGGGAGAATATAGCACAGATACGCAGTATTTT.